Following are 18 T cell receptor beta chains from one sample sequenced in a study of blood T cell repertoires in COVID-19. Profiled with immunoSEQ multiplex PCR; TCRdb holds only in-frame clones, not every one. The repertoire holds fewer than 300,000 clones, with more than 65% as singletons. Sample: peripheral blood. All receptors come from a woman aged 18-29 years with acute or convalescent COVID-19.

V is TRBV5-1 and J is TRBJ1-2; a weak D match, TRBD1 (5 bases). Germline V lookup: CDR1 SGHRS, CDR2 YFSETQ. Trimming shortened V by 3 bases and J by 3 bases, and 15 bases separated the two germline ends. The CDR3 runs 15 residues. Written as DNA, the CDR3 is TGCGCCAGCAGCTCGGAGGGGCAGGTCCACTATGGCTACACCTTC. This gives the protein CASSSEGQVHYGYTF. The entire variable domain, with the rest obtained from reference TRBV5-1 and TRBJ1-2, is as follows: KAGVTQTPRYLIKTRGQQVTLSCSPISGHRSVSWYQQTPGQGLQFLFEYFSETQRNKGNFPGRFSGRQFSNSRSEMNVSTLELGDSALYLCASSSEGQVHYGYTFGSGTRLTVV.

The rearrangement uses TRBV6-2 or TRBV6-3 and TRBJ2-3; D is possibly TRBD2 (6 bases). The V and J ends lost 0 bases and 5 bases respectively, with 24 bases between them. Germline V gene data show CDR1 as MNHEY and CDR2 as SVGEGT. This CDR3 has 19 amino acids. The CDR3 sequence is CASSYSGSRAGHRRDTQYF. The CDR3 nucleotides are TGTGCCAGCAGTTACTCGGGTTCACGGGCGGGGCACCGCAGAGATACGCAGTATTTT.

The rearrangement joins TRBV28 to TRBJ2-7; 13 nucleotides agree with TRBD2. The trim removed 2 bases at V and 0 bases at J, leaving 10 bases unmatched. The germline V gene encodes CDR1 MDHEN and CDR2 SYDVKM. There are 19 residues in the CDR3. CDR3 residues: CASSLGQGLAGSSSYEQYF. The CDR3 region has the DNA TGTGCCAGCAGTTTAGGTCAGGGACTAGCGGGATCCTCCTCCTACGAGCAGTACTTC.

The V gene is TRBV9, the J gene TRBJ1-1; no definite D call. The CDR3 runs 14 residues. Trimming left V 0 bases short and J 3 bases short, with 9 bases between. Germline V gives CDR1 SGDLS, CDR2 YYNGEE. The CDR3 DNA sequence: TGTGCCAGCAGCGTAGACCCAGACTACACTGAAGCTTTCTTT. Protein sequence: CASSVDPDYTEAFF.

V usage is TRBV6-2 or TRBV6-3 and J usage is TRBJ2-1; D is possibly TRBD2 (5 bases). V was cut by 2 bases and J by 13 bases, with 9 bases left in between. The V gene's germline CDR1 is MNHEY and CDR2 SVGEGT. This CDR3 comprises 11 residues. CDR3 in amino acids: CASSYLGLQFF. CDR3 DNA sequence: TGTGCCAGCAGTTACCTCGGACTCCAGTTCTTC.

CDR3 DNA sequence: TGTGCCAGTAGACCGCAGGCCCTAGCCAAAAACATTCAGTACTTC. It encodes CASRPQALAKNIQYF. The gene calls are TRBV19 and TRBJ2-4; D is ambiguous. The CDR3 loop spans 15 amino acids. The germline V gene encodes CDR1 LNHDA and CDR2 SQIVND (reference sequence). Between the trimmed V and J ends, which lost 6 bases and 0 bases, there was a span of 12 bases.

The rearrangement links TRBV19 to TRBJ2-7; tentative D call: TRBD2 (6 bases). This CDR3 contains 13 residues. V was clipped by 5 bases and J by 0 bases, with 8 bases between them. The germline CDR1 and CDR2 sequences are LNHDA and SQIVND (reference sequence). CDR3 nucleotides: TGTGCCAGTAGTCCCGGGAGCTCCTACGAGCAGTACTTC. Translating gives CASSPGSSYEQYF.

This clone showed up just once. Other DNA sequences in the same sample also yield this CDR3. The chain carries TRBV18 and TRBJ2-7, with TRBD1 matching over 8 bases. J was trimmed by 3 bases and V by 3 bases; bases with no gene match: 7. The CDR3 has 15 amino acids. CDR1 is KGHSH, CDR2 LQKENI, per germline. The CDR3 here is CASSPSGQGLYEQYF. CDR3 DNA: TGTGCCAGCTCACCGTCCGGACAGGGTCTCTACGAGCAGTACTTC.

The chain is built from TRBV19 and TRBJ1-4, with D unclear. Per germline, CDR1 LNHDA and CDR2 SQIVND (reference sequence). Trimming removed 2 bases from V and 8 bases from J, with 12 bases in between. This CDR3 comprises 14 residues. CDR3 bases: TGTGCCAGTAGTATATATGGGCAGTTGGAAAAACTGTTTTTT. Translated: CASSIYGQLEKLFF.

V and J are TRBV5-4 and TRBJ2-7, with D perhaps matching TRBD2 (6 bases). V lost 2 bases and J 1 base, leaving 10 bases between the germline ends. Germline V CDR1 and CDR2: SGHNT, YYREEE (reference sequence). There are 14 residues in the CDR3. CDR3 amino acids: CASSFGTASYEQYF. CDR3 coding DNA: TGTGCCAGCAGCTTCGGGACTGCATCCTACGAGCAGTACTTC.

CDR3 DNA: TGTGCCAGCAGCGGGGGGGTGAGCTCCTACAATGAGCAGTTCTTC. Encoded protein: CASSGGVSSYNEQFF. V usage is TRBV3-1 (or the pseudogene TRBV3-2) and J usage is TRBJ2-1; TRBD2 aligns across 7 bases. J lost 0 bases, V lost 5 bases, and 4 bases had no gene match. CDR3 length: 15 residues. Germline V gene data show CDR1 as LGHDT and CDR2 as YNNKEL (reference sequence).

V and J are TRBV5-1 and TRBJ2-3; D is perhaps TRBD2 (5 bases). Germline assignment: CDR1 SGHRS and CDR2 YFSETQ. Trimming cost V 0 bases and J 5 bases, with 16 bases left between them. The CDR3 contains 16 residues. CDR3: CASSLATRGPLDTQYF. DNA for the CDR3: TGCGCCAGCAGCTTGGCCACTAGAGGGCCCCTAGATACGCAGTATTTT.

The V call is TRBV6-2 or TRBV6-3, the J call TRBJ2-1, with 10 bases identical to TRBD2. The CDR3 sequence is 17 residues long. CDR1 is MNHEY and CDR2 is SVGEGT in the germline V gene. V shed 5 bases, J shed 2 bases, and the junction held 9 bases outside the gene matches. In DNA, the CDR3 is TGTGCCAGCAGTCCCAGCAGCGGGAGGGTCCCCTACAATGAGCAGTTCTTC. This translates into CASSPSSGRVPYNEQFF.

This chain links TRBV10-1 with TRBJ2-1, with 10 bases identical to TRBD1. J was trimmed by 2 bases and V by 5 bases; bases with no gene match: 3. The germline CDR1 and CDR2 sequences are WNHNN and SYGVQD (reference sequence). The CDR3 length is 15 residues. CDR3 protein: CASSLGTGAYNEQFF. CDR3 sequence (DNA): TGCGCCAGCAGTCTAGGGACAGGGGCCTACAATGAGCAGTTCTTC.

V and J are TRBV28 and TRBJ1-5, with a weak D call TRBD1 (6 bases). Deletions cut 4 bases from V and 3 bases from J, with 10 bases between. In germline, CDR1 is MDHEN, CDR2 SYDVKM. This CDR3 region has 14 residues. The CDR3 DNA follows: TGTGCCAGCAGTTGGGCGGGGGCCAATCAGCCCCAGCATTTT. It yields the protein CASSWAGANQPQHF.

V gene TRBV10-3 combines with J gene TRBJ1-2; TRBD1 agrees at 7 bases. The CDR3 extends over 14 amino acids. CDR1 and CDR2 from the germline V gene are ENHRY and SYGVKD. V lost 6 bases and J lost 6; bases outside the gene matches: 10. The CDR3 protein is CAIRGLDRVHGYTF. The CDR3 DNA reads TGTGCCATCAGGGGTTTAGACAGGGTGCATGGCTACACCTTC.

The chain employs TRBV28 and TRBJ2-1, with D perhaps matching TRBD2 (5 bases). Germline-derived CDR1 and CDR2 are MDHEN and SYDVKM. V was cut by 3 bases and J by 6 bases, with 15 bases left in between. The CDR3 totals 15 residues. Written as DNA, the CDR3 is TGTGCCAGCAGTTTGAGGGCGTCGGTTCGCAATGAGCAGTTCTTC. The encoded protein is CASSLRASVRNEQFF.

The rearrangement uses TRBV6-5 and TRBJ1-3; D not resolved. CDR1 and CDR2 from the germline V gene are MNHEY and SVGAGI. The CDR3 is 14 residues long. V shed 2 bases and J shed 2 bases, with 7 bases lying between them. The CDR3 region has the DNA TGTGCCAGCAGTTACAGTCTAACTGGAAACACCATATATTTT. Encoded protein: CASSYSLTGNTIYF.